These 11 T cell receptor beta chains originate from one sample sequenced in a study of CD8 T cells in Susac syndrome. RNA was extracted with the RNeasy kit, and a quantity of about 0.45 to 1 ug was reverse transcribed using random hexamers. One entry per CDR3 protein, called by TCRdb with MiXCR from the immunoSEQ multiplex PCR reads. The profile shows roughly 250,000 distinct CDR3 sequences, roughly 95% of them singletons. The sample consisted of CD4+ T cells from PBMCs. The receptors were sampled from a human donor with Susac syndrome.

This clonotype has just one count. The chain joins TRBV30 to TRBJ1-4; D is ambiguous. The CDR3 is 12 amino acids. Germline CDR1 is GTSNPN and CDR2 is SVGIG (reference sequence). V dropped 4 bases and J dropped 7 bases, with 10 bases sitting between them. The CDR3 here is CAWTGRFEKLFF. DNA for the CDR3: TGTGCCTGGACTGGACGGTTTGAAAAACTGTTTTTT.

The chain combines TRBV29-1 with TRBJ2-1; the D gene is possibly TRBD2 (6 bases). The germline V gene has CDR1 SQVTM and CDR2 ANQGSEA. There are 13 residues in the CDR3. V shed 6 bases and J shed 8 bases, with 17 bases lying between them. CDR3 region: CSVVPGLHDEQFF. CDR3 DNA sequence: TGCAGCGTGGTTCCGGGACTTCACGATGAGCAGTTCTTC.

The rearrangement joins TRBV3-1 to TRBJ2-3; TRBD1 is a possible D gene (5 bases). Per the germline V gene, CDR1 is LGHDT and CDR2 is YNNKEL (reference sequence). Trimming removed 1 base from V and 7 bases from J, with 9 bases in between. This CDR3 contains 13 residues. CDR3 sequence reads: CASSQVPGNTQYF. CDR3 in DNA: TGTGCCAGCAGCCAAGTCCCAGGGAATACGCAGTATTTT.

The rearrangement links TRBV9 to TRBJ2-3; the match to TRBD2 covers 9 bases. This CDR3 has 15 amino acids. Losses at the gene ends were 0 bases for V and 6 bases for J; bases not matched to a gene: 5. Germline V gene sequence: CDR1 SGDLS, CDR2 YYNGEE. The CDR3: CASSVVTSGGDTQYF. The CDR3 DNA is TGTGCCAGCAGCGTAGTGACTAGCGGAGGGGATACGCAGTATTTT.

This chain uses TRBV29-1 with TRBJ1-1; the D is unclear. V lost 1 base and J 0 bases, leaving 12 bases between the germline ends. The CDR3 has 15 residues. The germline gives CDR1 SQVTM, CDR2 ANQGSEA. The CDR3 DNA is TGCAGCGTTGAAGTTAGGGCTACTTTGAACACTGAAGCTTTCTTT. It translates to CSVEVRATLNTEAFF. Drawing the rest from reference TRBV29-1 and TRBJ1-1, the complete variable domain is SAVISQKPSRDICQRGTSLTIQCQVDSQVTMMFWYRQQPGQSLTLIATANQGSEATYESGFVIDKFPISRPNLTFSTLTVSNMSPEDSSIYLCSVEVRATLNTEAFFGQGTRLTVV.

This sequence joins TRBV20-1 and TRBJ1-1; D remains unclear. Germline V gene lookup returns CDR1 DFQATT and CDR2 SNEGSKA (reference sequence). This CDR3 is 17 amino acids long. The V end lost 2 bases, the J end lost 1 base, and 20 bases lay between the germline ends. The CDR3 sequence: CSARLSKVGIRNTEAFF. For the CDR3, the DNA is TGCAGTGCTAGACTCTCGAAGGTGGGGATACGGAACACTGAAGCTTTCTTT.

This chain links TRBV2 with TRBJ1-5, with 7 bases aligning to TRBD1. V lost 9 bases, J lost 2 bases, and 7 bases stayed unmatched. Germline loops: CDR1 SNHLY, CDR2 FYNNEI. The CDR3 sequence is 14 residues long. The CDR3 here is CASRGGPRNQPQHF. In DNA form, the CDR3 reads TGTGCCAGTCGAGGGGGCCCTCGCAATCAGCCCCAGCATTTT. Combining the CDR3 with reference TRBV2 and TRBJ1-5 gives the whole variable domain EPEVTQTPSHQVTQMGQEVILRCVPISNHLYFYWYRQILGQKVEFLVSFYNNEISEKSEIFDDQFSVERPDGSNFTLKIRSTKLEDSAMYFCASRGGPRNQPQHFGDGTRLSIL.

This clonotype was seen just once. This chain links TRBV30 with TRBJ1-2, with TRBD1 identical over 7 bases. Germline trimming cut 0 bases from V and 4 bases from J; bases unmatched to any gene: 11. The germline V gene has CDR1 GTSNPN and CDR2 SVGIG (reference sequence). The CDR3 has 16 amino acids. CDR3 region: CAWSVALPRGAYGYTF. CDR3 bases: TGTGCCTGGAGTGTAGCCCTTCCCAGGGGGGCCTATGGCTACACCTTC.

This clonotype showed up just a few times. This sequence joins TRBV28 and TRBJ2-7, with a weak D call TRBD2 (6 bases). Trimming cost V 2 bases and J 9 bases, with 8 bases left between them. Germline CDR1 is MDHEN and CDR2 is SYDVKM. The CDR3 is 11 residues long. The CDR3 sequence: CASSLGSGQYF. The CDR3 DNA reads TGTGCCAGCAGTTTAGGTAGCGGGCAGTACTTC.

This clonotype came up once. The V and J genes are TRBV30 and TRBJ2-6; D gene ambiguous. V was shortened by 4 bases and J by 2 bases, with 12 bases between the two germline ends. The CDR3 runs to 15 residues. Germline values: CDR1 GTSNPN, CDR2 SVGIG (reference sequence). As DNA, the CDR3 is TGTGCCTGGATGATCCCCGCCGCTGGGGCCAACGTCCTGACTTTC. It yields the protein CAWMIPAAGANVLTF.

This rearrangement joins TRBV15 to TRBJ1-5; a possible D gene is TRBD1 (5 bases). V lost 3 bases to trimming and J lost 6 bases, with 18 bases between them. The CDR3 runs 16 residues. Germline-derived CDR1 and CDR2 are LNHNV and YYDKDF (reference sequence). Here the CDR3 DNA reads TGTGCCACCAGCAGGGGGGGAGACAGACTTTCTCAGCCCCAGCATTTT. Protein: CATSRGGDRLSQPQHF.